These T cell receptor beta chains were read from a single sample in a study of blood T cell repertoires in COVID-19. This table comes from immunoSEQ multiplex PCR, and its TCRdb copy is limited to in-frame clones, with some not included. The table lists more than 75,000 clones, 84% of them singletons. Sequencing was carried out using peripheral blood. The origin of the receptors is a human donor in a cohort sampled during active COVID-19. Both conserved end residues are part of each CDR3. A D gene is named only where the DNA matches it firmly. Only some rows state a clone size, as once, few, many or a class for expanded clones.

v_gene: TRBV5-8; abundance: once; j_gene: TRBJ2-2; d_gene: TRBD1; len: 15; CDR3nt: TGTGCCAGCAGCCGCGGGACAGGCAACACCGGGGAGCTGTTTTTT; CDR3aa: CASSRGTGNTGELFF
v_gene: TRBV10-2; abundance: .; j_gene: TRBJ1-5; d_gene: TRBD1; len: 17; CDR3nt: TGCGCCAGCAGTGAGTCCGGATTGGACAGGGGGAGTCAGCCCCAGCATTTT; CDR3aa: CASSESGLDRGSQPQHF
v_gene: TRBV3-1/TRBV3-2; abundance: .; j_gene: TRBJ2-4; d_gene: .; len: 14; CDR3nt: TGTGCCAGCAGCCAATCTAACAGGGAAAACATTCAGTACTTC; CDR3aa: CASSQSNRENIQYF
v_gene: TRBV3-1/TRBV3-2; abundance: .; j_gene: TRBJ2-2; d_gene: TRBD1; len: 15; CDR3nt: TGTGCCAGCCGGCGAGGGGGCTCCGACACCGGGGAGCTGTTTTTT; CDR3aa: CASRRGGSDTGELFF
v_gene: TRBV18; abundance: .; j_gene: TRBJ1-2; d_gene: .; len: 15; CDR3nt: TGTGCCAGCTCACCACCGACAGCGGCCGGGGGAGGCTACACCTTC; CDR3aa: CASSPPTAAGGGYTF
v_gene: TRBV6-5; abundance: once; j_gene: TRBJ2-3; d_gene: TRBD1; len: 15; CDR3nt: TGTGCCAGCAGTTCCCGGACAGGGTTGGCAGATACGCAGTATTTT; CDR3aa: CASSSRTGLADTQYF
v_gene: TRBV28; abundance: once; j_gene: TRBJ1-3; d_gene: .; len: 15; CDR3nt: TGTGCCAGCAGTTTACGGGTAGTCTCTGGAAACACCATATATTTT; CDR3aa: CASSLRVVSGNTIYF
v_gene: TRBV6-6; abundance: .; j_gene: TRBJ1-5; d_gene: .; len: 13; CDR3nt: TGTGCCAGCAGATTGGACAGTAATCAGCCCCAGCATTTT; CDR3aa: CASRLDSNQPQHF
v_gene: TRBV9; abundance: .; j_gene: TRBJ1-2; d_gene: TRBD1; len: 14; CDR3nt: TGTGCCAGCAGCGTAGACAGGGGGCCTTATGGCTACACCTTC; CDR3aa: CASSVDRGPYGYTF
v_gene: TRBV5-4; abundance: .; j_gene: TRBJ1-1; d_gene: .; len: 14; CDR3nt: TGTGCCAGCAGCCCGGGGACACCCTCCACTGAAGCTTTCTTT; CDR3aa: CASSPGTPSTEAFF
v_gene: TRBV5-1; abundance: .; j_gene: TRBJ1-1; d_gene: .; len: 15; CDR3nt: TGCGCCAGCAGCACCCGGACAAGTCGAGACACTGAAGCTTTCTTT; CDR3aa: CASSTRTSRDTEAFF
v_gene: TRBV27; abundance: .; j_gene: TRBJ2-7; d_gene: .; len: 13; CDR3nt: TGTGCCAGCAGTTTAGCCAGGGACTACGAGCAGTACTTC; CDR3aa: CASSLARDYEQYF
v_gene: TRBV2; abundance: .; j_gene: TRBJ1-2; d_gene: .; len: 15; CDR3nt: TGTGCCAGCAGTGAAGGACCCGGAGGCAACTATGGCTACACCTTC; CDR3aa: CASSEGPGGNYGYTF
v_gene: TRBV7-8; abundance: .; j_gene: TRBJ1-1; d_gene: TRBD1; len: 13; CDR3nt: TGTGCCAGCAGCTTAGTCACAGGGGCTGAAGCTTTCTTT; CDR3aa: CASSLVTGAEAFF
v_gene: TRBV20-1; abundance: .; j_gene: TRBJ1-5; d_gene: .; len: 12; CDR3nt: TGCAGTGCTAGTCCAGGCAGTGGGCCCCAGCATTTT; CDR3aa: CSASPGSGPQHF
v_gene: TRBV5-8; abundance: .; j_gene: TRBJ2-7; d_gene: .; len: 15; CDR3nt: TGTGCCAGCAGCTTGCAGCAGGGGGCTAGCGGCGAGCAGTACTTC; CDR3aa: CASSLQQGASGEQYF
v_gene: TRBV2; abundance: .; j_gene: TRBJ2-3; d_gene: TRBD1; len: 16; CDR3nt: TGTGCCAGCAGTCCCCGGACCAGGGGGCGAAGGGATACGCAGTATTTT; CDR3aa: CASSPRTRGRRDTQYF
v_gene: TRBV3-1/TRBV3-2; abundance: once; j_gene: TRBJ1-1; d_gene: TRBD1; len: 15; CDR3nt: TGTGCCAGCAGCCCACAGACAGGGTGGAGCACTGAAGCTTTCTTT; CDR3aa: CASSPQTGWSTEAFF
v_gene: TRBV27; abundance: .; j_gene: TRBJ2-7; d_gene: .; len: 17; CDR3nt: TGTGCCAGCGCCCCTTCCTTGGCCTCATATCACCCCTACGAGCAGTACTTC; CDR3aa: CASAPSLASYHPYEQYF
v_gene: TRBV5-1; abundance: medium-sized; j_gene: TRBJ1-1; d_gene: .; len: 15; CDR3nt: TGCGCCAGCAGCCCGTTTCAGGGAACGAACACTGAAGCTTTCTTT; CDR3aa: CASSPFQGTNTEAFF
v_gene: TRBV28; abundance: .; j_gene: TRBJ1-2; d_gene: .; len: 15; CDR3nt: TGTGCCAGCAGTTCCATCGGGACTGGCAGGTATGGCTACACCTTC; CDR3aa: CASSSIGTGRYGYTF
v_gene: TRBV5-6; abundance: .; j_gene: TRBJ1-6; d_gene: TRBD1; len: 15; CDR3nt: TGTGCCAGCAGCTTGGACAGGGGTTTTAATTCACCCCTCCACTTT; CDR3aa: CASSLDRGFNSPLHF
v_gene: TRBV5-1; abundance: .; j_gene: TRBJ1-5; d_gene: .; len: 15; CDR3nt: TGCGCCAGCAGCTTAGGGGATACAAGCAATCAGCCCCAGCATTTT; CDR3aa: CASSLGDTSNQPQHF
v_gene: TRBV7-3; abundance: .; j_gene: TRBJ2-1; d_gene: .; len: 15; CDR3nt: TGTGCCAGCAGCCCTTGGGATGGGGGGAACAATGAGCAGTTCTTC; CDR3aa: CASSPWDGGNNEQFF
v_gene: TRBV7-9; abundance: .; j_gene: TRBJ2-3; d_gene: TRBD2; len: 16; CDR3nt: TGTGCCAGCAGCTCTAGGACTAGCGGGCCGGCAGATACGCAGTATTTT; CDR3aa: CASSSRTSGPADTQYF
v_gene: TRBV11-3; abundance: once; j_gene: TRBJ1-1; d_gene: .; len: 13; CDR3nt: TGTGCCAGCAGCTTAATAGGGGACACTGAAGCTTTCTTT; CDR3aa: CASSLIGDTEAFF
v_gene: TRBV6-5; abundance: .; j_gene: TRBJ1-2; d_gene: TRBD1; len: 13; CDR3nt: TGTGCCAGCAGAGGCGGGACAGGCTATGGCTACACCTTC; CDR3aa: CASRGGTGYGYTF
v_gene: TRBV27; abundance: .; j_gene: TRBJ2-7; d_gene: .; len: 15; CDR3nt: TGTGCCAGCAGTTCCCTAGGGCAGGGTGGCGACGAGCAGTACTTC; CDR3aa: CASSSLGQGGDEQYF
v_gene: TRBV13; abundance: once; j_gene: TRBJ2-3; d_gene: .; len: 12; CDR3nt: TGTGCCAGCAGCTTAAATGCGGATACGCAGTATTTT; CDR3aa: CASSLNADTQYF
v_gene: TRBV5-1; abundance: few; j_gene: TRBJ1-3; d_gene: .; len: 15; CDR3nt: TGCGCCAGCAGCGATACAGGGAGCTCTGGAAACACCATATATTTT; CDR3aa: CASSDTGSSGNTIYF
v_gene: TRBV29-1; abundance: once; j_gene: TRBJ2-3; d_gene: .; len: 11; CDR3nt: TGCAGCGTTTCACTAGCAGATACGCAGTATTTT; CDR3aa: CSVSLADTQYF
v_gene: TRBV5-1; abundance: .; j_gene: TRBJ1-1; d_gene: .; len: 15; CDR3nt: TGCGCCAGCAGCCCTAACCGGGCGGAGGTCTCTGAAGCTTTCTTT; CDR3aa: CASSPNRAEVSEAFF
v_gene: TRBV18; abundance: .; j_gene: TRBJ1-4; d_gene: TRBD1; len: 15; CDR3nt: TGTGCCAGCTCACCAGAGGAGACAGGGGGTGAAAAACTGTTTTTT; CDR3aa: CASSPEETGGEKLFF
v_gene: TRBV19; abundance: few; j_gene: TRBJ2-7; d_gene: TRBD1; len: 15; CDR3nt: TGTGCCAGTACCCCTGACAGGGGGGCCTTCTACGAGCAGTACTTC; CDR3aa: CASTPDRGAFYEQYF
v_gene: TRBV27; abundance: .; j_gene: TRBJ2-3; d_gene: TRBD2; len: 15; CDR3nt: TGTGCCAGCAGTTTACAGCGGGGTAGCACAGATACGCAGTATTTT; CDR3aa: CASSLQRGSTDTQYF
v_gene: TRBV7-2; abundance: .; j_gene: TRBJ2-7; d_gene: .; len: 15; CDR3nt: TGTGCCAGCAGCCTCACGGAGGGTCGCTCCTACGAGCAGTACTTC; CDR3aa: CASSLTEGRSYEQYF
v_gene: TRBV5-6; abundance: once; j_gene: TRBJ1-2; d_gene: .; len: 14; CDR3nt: TGTGCCAGCAGCCCGGAACAGGGCTTCTATGGCTACACCTTC; CDR3aa: CASSPEQGFYGYTF
v_gene: TRBV5-1; abundance: .; j_gene: TRBJ2-3; d_gene: TRBD2; len: 17; CDR3nt: TGCGCCAGCAGCTTGGTGGGACTAGCGGGGGGGACAGATACGCAGTATTTT; CDR3aa: CASSLVGLAGGTDTQYF
v_gene: TRBV28; abundance: .; j_gene: TRBJ2-7; d_gene: TRBD1; len: 14; CDR3nt: TGTGCCAGCAGCCCGGGACAGGGGGCCTACGAGCAGTACTTC; CDR3aa: CASSPGQGAYEQYF
v_gene: TRBV11-3; abundance: .; j_gene: TRBJ1-2; d_gene: TRBD1; len: 17; CDR3nt: TGTGCCAGCAGGGTCGGCCTCGACAGGGGGCGCCCCGGTGGCTACACCTTC; CDR3aa: CASRVGLDRGRPGGYTF
v_gene: TRBV5-6; abundance: .; j_gene: TRBJ2-2; d_gene: TRBD1; len: 19; CDR3nt: TGTGCCAGCAGCCGGAGACAGGGGTCGATGCTGCTGAACACCGGGGAGCTGTTTTTT; CDR3aa: CASSRRQGSMLLNTGELFF
v_gene: TRBV27; abundance: .; j_gene: TRBJ2-1; d_gene: TRBD2; len: 15; CDR3nt: TGTGCCAGCAGTCAGAGACTAGCGGTTAAGGATGAGCAGTTCTTC; CDR3aa: CASSQRLAVKDEQFF
v_gene: TRBV5-4; abundance: once; j_gene: TRBJ2-3; d_gene: TRBD2; len: 20; CDR3nt: TGTGCCAGCAGCTTCCCAATCGGGACTAGCGGGGGGGGAGCCGGAGATACGCAGTATTTT; CDR3aa: CASSFPIGTSGGGAGDTQYF
v_gene: TRBV14; abundance: .; j_gene: TRBJ2-1; d_gene: TRBD2; len: 14; CDR3nt: TGTGCCAGCAGCCAAGTAGCGGGGATCAATGAGCAGTTCTTC; CDR3aa: CASSQVAGINEQFF
v_gene: TRBV7-9; abundance: .; j_gene: TRBJ1-1; d_gene: .; len: 15; CDR3nt: TGTGCCAGCAGGAGAGGCGGGGGCACGAACACTGAAGCTTTCTTT; CDR3aa: CASRRGGGTNTEAFF
v_gene: TRBV6-5; abundance: few; j_gene: TRBJ2-7; d_gene: .; len: 15; CDR3nt: TGTGCCAGCAGTCGCCGGGGGAGCTCGGACTCCGAGCAGTACTTC; CDR3aa: CASSRRGSSDSEQYF